Each of the 15 T cell receptor beta chains below was sequenced from the same sample in a study of PD-1 blockade in classical Hodgkin lymphoma. Only in-frame clones appear in the TCRdb table, and some are missing; sequencing was by immunoSEQ multiplex PCR. The top ten clones hold 20% to 25% of a sample with about 28,000 clones, approximately 82% of them seen once. Each of the patients experienced relapse following autologous stem cell transplantation, and their brentuximab vedotin exposure differed. The source material was peripheral blood mononuclear cells (PBMCs), sampled before the second cycle of nivolumab. All receptors come from a human donor with classical Hodgkin lymphoma.

The V gene is TRBV18, the J gene TRBJ2-5; possible D gene TRBD1, 7 bases. Germline CDR1 is KGHSH and CDR2 is LQKENI. The ends were cut back, 5 bases at V and 1 base at J, with 11 bases in the middle. The CDR3 sequence is 14 residues long. DNA of the CDR3: TGTGCCAGCTCAGCGGGACAGACCCAAGAGACCCAGTACTTC. This gives the protein CASSAGQTQETQYF.

The rearrangement links TRBV4-1 to TRBJ2-2; D call uncertain. Trimming took off 1 base at V and 7 bases at J, with 10 bases between the two ends. CDR3 length equals 14 residues. Germline V lookup: CDR1 MGHRA, CDR2 YSYEKL. For the CDR3, the DNA is TGCGCCAGCAGCCAAGCTAAGGGTTTCGGGGAGCTGTTTTTT. Encoded protein: CASSQAKGFGELFF.

The chain uses TRBV6-6 and TRBJ1-2; TRBD1 matches at 8 bases. This CDR3 is built from 15 residues. The V segment lost 2 bases and the J segment 4 bases; nucleotides outside the gene matches: 6. Looked up from germline, CDR1 is MNHNY and CDR2 is SVGAGI (reference sequence). CDR3 in DNA: TGTGCCAGCAGTTACGGCTCAGGGGGCACCTATGGCTACACCTTC. This sequence encodes CASSYGSGGTYGYTF.

The chain links TRBV11-2 to TRBJ2-7; 10 bases are a match to TRBD2. Germline-derived CDR1 and CDR2 are SGHAT and FQNNGV. The CDR3 extends over 15 amino acids. Trimming removed 1 base from V and 1 base from J; junction bases left unmatched: 1. The CDR3 protein is CASSLGTSGSYEQYF. CDR3 sequence (DNA): TGTGCCAGCAGCTTAGGGACTAGCGGATCCTACGAGCAGTACTTC.

This clone appeared once. The V call is TRBV7-9, the J call TRBJ1-2; 10 positions match TRBD1. V trimming: 3 bases; J trimming: 10 bases; junction bases outside the gene matches: 5. The length of the CDR3 is 13 residues. Germline V gene sequence: CDR1 SEHNR, CDR2 FQNEAQ (reference sequence). The CDR3 coding sequence is TGTGCCAGCAGCTTTCAGACAGGGGGCTTCTACACCTTC. Translating gives CASSFQTGGFYTF.

The J gene is TRBJ2-5, the V gene TRBV4-2; D might be TRBD1 (5 bases). The CDR3 is made up of 15 amino acids. CDR1 is LGHNA and CDR2 is YNFKEQ in the germline V gene. V lost 1 base and J lost 5, with 14 bases in between. The CDR3 DNA sequence: TGTGCCAGCAGCCAAGCCGGGCAGCCAGGGGAGACCCAGTACTTC. Its translation: CASSQAGQPGETQYF.

The J gene is TRBJ1-1, the V gene TRBV6-1; D is perhaps TRBD1 (5 bases). Germline-derived CDR1 and CDR2 are MNHNS and SASEGT. This CDR3 is 14 amino acids long. V lost 5 bases to trimming and J lost 6 bases, with 16 bases between them. The CDR3 spells CASSSGSDYAEAFF. The CDR3 DNA reads as TGTGCCAGCAGTTCAGGGAGTGATTACGCTGAAGCTTTCTTT.

V usage is TRBV6-5 and J usage is TRBJ2-6, with D uncertain. The germline V gene encodes CDR1 MNHEY and CDR2 SVGAGI. Trimming removed 8 bases from V and 0 bases from J, with 5 bases in between. This CDR3 has 13 residues. The CDR3 DNA sequence: TGTGCCAGCGGCAGCTCTGGGGCCAACGTCCTGACTTTC. Residues: CASGSSGANVLTF.

The chain has TRBV4-2 and TRBJ2-1, with TRBD2 matching 7 bases. CDR3 size: 17 residues. Germline V lookup: CDR1 LGHNA, CDR2 YNFKEQ. Trimming took 1 base from V and 8 from J; bases not matched to a gene: 14. CDR3: CASSQGAGERAIHEQFF. CDR3 nucleotide sequence: TGTGCCAGCAGCCAAGGGGCGGGGGAACGGGCGATTCATGAGCAGTTCTTC.

The chain joins TRBV7-2 to TRBJ2-3, with TRBD2 matching 9 bases. The CDR3 contains 14 residues. Germline V gives CDR1 SGHTA, CDR2 FQGNSA. The CDR3 sequence is CATKERGDTDTQYF. CDR3 bases: TGTGCAACAAAAGAGCGGGGGGACACAGATACGCAGTATTTT.

The chain employs TRBV18 and TRBJ1-2; D not resolved. The CDR3 is made up of 13 amino acids. Trimming cost V 6 bases and J 1 base, with 9 bases left between them. The germline CDR1 and CDR2 sequences are KGHSH and LQKENI. The CDR3 is CASSPTVNYGYTF. The CDR3 nucleotides are TGTGCCAGCTCCCCCACGGTTAACTATGGCTACACCTTC.

The chain carries TRBV4-3 and TRBJ2-2; 11 nucleotides agree with TRBD1. V shed 4 bases, J shed 6 bases, and the junction held 4 bases outside the gene matches. Germline-derived CDR1 and CDR2 are LGHNA and YSLEER. The CDR3 contains 15 residues. This CDR3 is CASSRPGQGAGELFF. CDR3 in DNA: TGCGCCAGCAGCCGACCGGGACAGGGGGCCGGGGAGCTGTTTTTT.

The V and J genes are TRBV10-3 and TRBJ1-2; 7 nucleotides match TRBD1. The trim removed 6 bases at V and 1 base at J, leaving 2 bases unmatched. The CDR3 spans 13 residues. Germline V gene lookup returns CDR1 ENHRY and CDR2 SYGVKD. The chain's CDR3 is CAIRDRINYGYTF. Here the CDR3 DNA reads TGTGCCATCAGGGACAGGATTAACTATGGCTACACCTTC.

This chain joins TRBV6-5 and TRBJ2-7; 9 bases align to TRBD1. The germline V gene has CDR1 MNHEY and CDR2 SVGAGI. Germline trimming cut 6 bases from V and 7 bases from J; bases unmatched to any gene: 7. CDR3 length equals 13 residues. The CDR3 here is CASRRDRAGEQYV. The DNA for the CDR3 is TGTGCCAGCAGGCGGGACAGGGCGGGGGAGCAGTACGTC.

The gene calls are TRBV4-2 and TRBJ1-4, with D possibly being TRBD1 (6 bases). Trimming removed 5 bases from V and 7 bases from J, with 14 bases in between. This CDR3 is 14 amino acids long. The germline gives CDR1 LGHNA, CDR2 YNFKEQ. The chain's CDR3 is CASSFRPGAEKLFF. CDR3 DNA: TGTGCCAGCAGCTTCCGCCCGGGGGCTGAAAAACTGTTTTTT.